This TCR beta chain was documented in a study of T cell changes during pregnancy in multiple sclerosis (dated by TCRdb to about 2019). Describing the broader study: In women with multiple sclerosis, the researchers looked at how the T cell repertoire shifted as pregnancy progressed.

Library construction relied on the immunoSEQ multiplex PCR assay. The table comes from immuneACCESS by way of TCRdb, which keeps in-frame sequences with V and J called. Part of the clones is missing from these tables; in studies checked, under half for an unresolved V gene and the rest for unknown reasons. The sample table lists about 49,000 clones, 92% of them with a count of one. The ten top clones hold 0.37% of the sample. The germline V gene encodes CDR1 MNHEY and CDR2 SVGAGI. The CDR3 has 14 amino acids, counting the end cysteine and phenylalanine. Left in the record is the CDR3 DNA by itself, 42 bases read in frame from the first base. Germline trimming: 8 bases from V, 7 bases from J; junction bases outside gene matches: 8. This clone was detected once. There is no known antigen for this receptor. No much larger clone is present one base from it, and per-base qualities are unavailable.

This TCR derives from a female donor in good health, enrolled as a control in a pregnancy study. The rearranged segments are TRBV6-5 and TRBJ2-1; TRBD2 matches 10 bases in the middle. The sample here was CD4+ T cells from peripheral blood mononuclear cells, taken in the second trimester of pregnancy. The CDR3 in this case is CASVASGGINEQFF. DNA sequence: TGTGCCAGCGTGGCTAGCGGGGGTATAAATGAGCAGTTCTTC.